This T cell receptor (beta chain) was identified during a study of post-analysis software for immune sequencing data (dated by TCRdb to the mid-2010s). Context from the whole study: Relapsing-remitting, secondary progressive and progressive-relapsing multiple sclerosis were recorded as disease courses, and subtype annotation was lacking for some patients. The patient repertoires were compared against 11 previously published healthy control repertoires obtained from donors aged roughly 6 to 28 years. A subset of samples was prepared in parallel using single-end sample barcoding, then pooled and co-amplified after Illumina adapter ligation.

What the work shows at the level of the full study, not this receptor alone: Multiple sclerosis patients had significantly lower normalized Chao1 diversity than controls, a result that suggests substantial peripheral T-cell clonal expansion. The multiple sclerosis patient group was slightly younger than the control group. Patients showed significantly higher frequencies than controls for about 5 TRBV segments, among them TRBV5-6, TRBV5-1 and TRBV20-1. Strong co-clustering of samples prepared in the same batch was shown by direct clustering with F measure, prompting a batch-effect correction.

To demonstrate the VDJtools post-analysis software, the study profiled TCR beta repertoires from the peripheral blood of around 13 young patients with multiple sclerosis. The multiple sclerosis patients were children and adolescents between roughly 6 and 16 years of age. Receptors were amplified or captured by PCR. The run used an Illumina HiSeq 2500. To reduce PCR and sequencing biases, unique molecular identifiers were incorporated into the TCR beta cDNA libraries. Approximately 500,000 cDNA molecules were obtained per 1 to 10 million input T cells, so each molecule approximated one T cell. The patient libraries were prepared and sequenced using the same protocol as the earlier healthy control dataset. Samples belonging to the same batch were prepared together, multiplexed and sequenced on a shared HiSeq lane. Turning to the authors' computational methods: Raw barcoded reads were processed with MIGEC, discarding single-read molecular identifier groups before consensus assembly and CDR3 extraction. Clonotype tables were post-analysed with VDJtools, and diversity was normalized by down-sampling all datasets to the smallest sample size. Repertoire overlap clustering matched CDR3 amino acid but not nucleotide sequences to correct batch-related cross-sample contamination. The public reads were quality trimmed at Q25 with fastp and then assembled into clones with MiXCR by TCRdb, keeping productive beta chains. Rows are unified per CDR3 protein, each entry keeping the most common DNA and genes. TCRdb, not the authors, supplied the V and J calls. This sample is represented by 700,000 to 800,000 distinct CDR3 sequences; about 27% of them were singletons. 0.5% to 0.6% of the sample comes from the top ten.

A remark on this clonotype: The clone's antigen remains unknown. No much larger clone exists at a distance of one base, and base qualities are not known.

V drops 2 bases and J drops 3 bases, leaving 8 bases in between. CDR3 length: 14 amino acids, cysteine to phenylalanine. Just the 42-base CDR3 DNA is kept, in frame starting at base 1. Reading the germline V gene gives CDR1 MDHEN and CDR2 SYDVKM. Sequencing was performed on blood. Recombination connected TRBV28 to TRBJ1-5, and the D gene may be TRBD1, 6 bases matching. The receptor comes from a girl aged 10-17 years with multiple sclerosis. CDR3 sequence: CASSLRQDNQPQHF. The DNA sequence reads TGTGCCAGCAGTTTACGACAGGACAATCAGCCCCAGCATTTT.